This entry lists 28 T cell receptor beta chains sequenced from one sample in a study of metastatic and nonmetastatic thyroid tumors. Patients were all untreated before their thyroid surgery. TCRdb re-clonotyped the PCR reads through MiXCR. The data show 50,000 to 65,000 clones, roughly 4.1% seen once. Sequencing was done on a sample of blood. The receptors derive from a female donor with papillary thyroid cancer or a benign thyroid nodule (not recorded which). Some clones in this sample may be carry-over from other donors' samples.

This clone has just a few counts. Given a much more abundant clone one base away, this may be a read error. The sample has other DNA sequences that encode this CDR3 too. This rearrangement joins TRBV5-5 to TRBJ2-1, with D perhaps TRBD2 (5 bases). This CDR3 has 13 amino acids. Germline values: CDR1 SGHKS, CDR2 YYEKEE (reference sequence). CDR3 in DNA: TGTGCCAGTAGCTGGACTGGATACAATGAGCAGTTCTTC. Protein sequence: CASSWTGYNEQFF.

This clone was counted at least ten times. CDR3 sequence: CASSAHRKNEQFF. The DNA of the CDR3 is TGTGCCAGCAGCGCTCACCGGAAGAATGAGCAGTTCTTC. The rearrangement links TRBV9 to TRBJ2-1; D is ambiguous. Trimming removed 3 bases at V and 7 bases at J, with 11 bases between. CDR1 and CDR2 (germline): SGDLS, YYNGEE. The CDR3 has 13 residues.

Comments on this clone: The junction does not match germline at one end; this may be a read error. The rearrangement uses TRBV12-3 or TRBV12-4 and TRBJ1-2, with D unresolved. The CDR3 has 16 amino acids. The CDR3 loop reads CASTPVRLPENYGYTF. The DNA of the CDR3 is TGTGCTAGCACTCCGGTCCGTCTTCCAGAGAACTATGGCTACACCTTC.

This clone was picked up many times. The V and J genes are TRBV4-1 and TRBJ1-2; 9 bases are a match to TRBD1. The germline CDR1 and CDR2 sequences are MGHRA and YSYEKL. Trimming at V came to 1 base and at J to 8 bases, leaving 5 bases not matched to a gene. The CDR3 is 14 amino acids. CDR3 DNA: TGCGCCAGCAGCCAAGTAAACAGGGGGCGGGGCTACACCTTC. This encodes CASSQVNRGRGYTF.

This clone occurred many times. This chain joins TRBV4-2 and TRBJ2-2; D gene uncertain. The CDR3 is made up of 12 amino acids. CDR1 is LGHNA and CDR2 is YNFKEQ in the germline V gene. V lost 3 bases, J lost 6 bases, and 5 bases lay in between. CDR3 coding DNA: TGTGCCAGCAGCCACATACCCGGGGAGCTGTTTTTT. Amino acids: CASSHIPGELFF.

As concerns this clone: This sequence may be a read error, since a much larger clone differs from it by one base. This chain links TRBV7-8 with TRBJ2-5; D gene ambiguous. CDR3 length: 12 amino acids. V dropped 8 bases and J dropped 6 bases, with 13 bases sitting between them. CDR1 and CDR2 (germline): SGHVS, FQNEAQ. The CDR3 DNA sequence: TGTGCCAGCGCTAGTGTCACACAGACCCAGTACTTC. This sequence encodes CASASVTQTQYF. The entire variable domain, with the rest obtained from reference TRBV7-8 and TRBJ2-5, is as follows: GAGVSQSPRYKVAKRGQDVALRCDPISGHVSLFWYQQALGQGPEFLTYFQNEAQLDKSGLPSDRFFAERPEGSVSTLKIQRTQQEDSAVYLCASASVTQTQYFGPGTRLLVL.

This clone appeared many times. The chain recombines TRBV27 with TRBJ2-3; D may correspond to TRBD1 or TRBD2 (5 bases each). The germline CDR1 and CDR2 sequences are MNHEY and SMNVEV (reference sequence). The CDR3 has 15 amino acids. V was pared by 5 bases and J by 1 base, with 13 bases between. DNA for the CDR3: TGTGCCAGCAGTCTTGGGGGTTCTCGCACAGATACGCAGTATTTT. Residues: CASSLGGSRTDTQYF.

This clone occurred many times. This chain joins TRBV12-3 or TRBV12-4 and TRBJ1-5, with D possibly TRBD1 on 5 matching bases. V dropped 7 bases and J dropped 5 bases, with 24 bases sitting between them. This CDR3 has 17 amino acids. DNA for the CDR3: TGTGCCAGCACCTACCAAGGGGCCCCGGCCTACCATCAGCCCCAGCATTTT. It translates to CASTYQGAPAYHQPQHF.

This clone was detected only a few times. The V and J genes are TRBV20-1 and TRBJ2-1; a weak D match, TRBD1 (7 bases). Germline CDR1 DFQATT, CDR2 SNEGSKA (reference sequence). The CDR3 is made up of 12 amino acids. V gave up 8 bases and J gave up 5 bases, with 13 bases separating them. In DNA form, the CDR3 reads TGCAGTTGCGGCAGGGGGGACAATGAGCAGTTCTTC. Protein sequence: CSCGRGDNEQFF.

Note on this clone: The same CDR3 arises from other DNA sequences in this sample as well. The CDR3 DNA reads as TGTGCCAGTAAACGGACAGGTGCCAATGAGCAGTTCTTC. Its protein product is CASKRTGANEQFF. J is TRBJ2-1 and V is TRBV6-2 or TRBV6-3; 7 nucleotides align to TRBD1. Looked up from germline, CDR1 is MNHEY and CDR2 is SVGEGT. The CDR3 is 13 residues long. The trim removed 9 bases at V and 6 bases at J, leaving 8 bases unmatched.

The chain has TRBV20-1 and TRBJ2-7; D is possibly TRBD2 (7 bases). The CDR3 totals 13 residues. Per germline, CDR1 DFQATT and CDR2 SNEGSKA (reference sequence). V lost 7 bases, J lost 3 bases, and 16 bases lay in between. The CDR3, as DNA: TGCAGTGAAAGCGGGACATACGGCTACGAGCAGTACTTC. Its protein is CSESGTYGYEQYF.

This clone occurred many times. This chain joins TRBV6-2 or TRBV6-3 and TRBJ1-1; 7 nucleotides line up with TRBD1. The germline V gene encodes CDR1 MNHEY and CDR2 SVGEGT. V shed 5 bases and J 4 bases; nucleotides not matched to a gene: 4. The CDR3 has 13 residues. The CDR3 DNA sequence: TGTGCCAGCAGTAGACAGGGCGCCACTGAAGCTTTCTTT. This codes for CASSRQGATEAFF.

This clone was observed many times. The chain links TRBV6-1 to TRBJ2-5, with a tentative D call TRBD2 (5 bases). The CDR3 has 13 amino acids. CDR1 and CDR2 (germline): MNHNS, SASEGT. Trimming removed 4 bases at V and 4 bases at J, with 10 bases between. The CDR3 bases are TGTGCCAGCAGTGGGGGAAGCGGAGAGACCCAGTACTTC. This translates into CASSGGSGETQYF.

This clone was observed at least ten times. The CDR3 protein is CASSRGDPQETQYF. In nucleotides, the CDR3 is TGTGCCAGCAGTAGGGGGGACCCCCAAGAGACCCAGTACTTC. The rearrangement uses TRBV7-2 and TRBJ2-5; D may be TRBD1 or TRBD2 (6 bases each). CDR1 is SGHTA, CDR2 FQGNSA, per germline. The CDR3 totals 14 residues. Trimming left V 6 bases short and J 1 base short, with 12 bases between.

In this sample, this clone turned up many times. With a much larger clone just one base away, this may be a read error. V usage is TRBV19 and J usage is TRBJ2-7; D gene unclear. Germline V gene lookup returns CDR1 LNHDA and CDR2 SQIVND (reference sequence). The CDR3 has 15 amino acids. V shed 3 bases and J shed 0 bases, with 12 bases lying between them. CDR3 sequence reads: CASSIPDQASYEQYF. In DNA form, the CDR3 reads TGTGCCAGTAGTATCCCGGACCAAGCCTCCTACGAGCAGTACTTC.

In its sample, this clone was seen many times. The chain has TRBV20-1 and TRBJ1-2; tentative D call: TRBD1 (6 bases). Trimming pared 6 bases from V and 5 bases from J, leaving 22 bases between. The CDR3 is 15 residues long. CDR1 is DFQATT, CDR2 SNEGSKA, per germline (reference sequence). The CDR3 spells CSAKIGGPGGYGYTF. The CDR3 nucleotides are TGCAGTGCCAAAATCGGGGGCCCCGGGGGGTATGGCTACACCTTC.

In its sample, this clone was seen many times. V and J are TRBV5-1 and TRBJ2-5; possibly TRBD1 for D (6 bases). The V end was cut by 0 bases, the J end by 1 base, with 13 bases between. Germline V gives CDR1 SGHRS, CDR2 YFSETQ. The CDR3 has 16 residues. CDR3 loop: CASSLGFGGLQETQYF. Here the CDR3 DNA reads TGCGCCAGCAGCTTGGGCTTTGGGGGCCTCCAAGAGACCCAGTACTTC.

This clone showed up many times. The rearrangement links TRBV9 to TRBJ1-2, with 10 bases aligning to TRBD1. The CDR3 has 16 residues. V was clipped by 3 bases and J by 3 bases; unmatched bases: 8. Germline V lookup: CDR1 SGDLS, CDR2 YYNGEE. The CDR3: CASSAETGGAHYGYTF. The CDR3 DNA sequence: TGTGCCAGCAGCGCCGAGACAGGGGGCGCACACTATGGCTACACCTTC.

At least ten counts were recorded for this clone. The V and J genes are TRBV9 and TRBJ2-3; D perhaps matches TRBD2 (6 bases). Per germline, CDR1 SGDLS and CDR2 YYNGEE. V was pared by 0 bases and J by 6 bases, with 14 bases between. CDR3 length: 15 residues. The DNA for the CDR3 is TGTGCCAGCAGCGTAGATGCGGGACCACGGGATACGCAGTATTTT. It yields the protein CASSVDAGPRDTQYF.

The V and J genes are TRBV10-1 and TRBJ2-1; D might be TRBD1 (7 bases). V lost 0 bases and J 7 bases, leaving 16 bases between the germline ends. Germline V gene lookup returns CDR1 WNHNN and CDR2 SYGVQD (reference sequence). The length of the CDR3 is 16 residues. The DNA for the CDR3 is TGCGCCAGCAGTGAGTCGCGGAGGGGGCTTGGTAATGAGCAGTTCTTC. Encoded protein: CASSESRRGLGNEQFF.

This clone was counted only a few times. Its ends do not fully match the called genes, so a read error is possible. The chain employs TRBV15 and TRBJ2-1, with TRBD2 matching 9 bases. CDR1 LNHNV and CDR2 YYDKDF come from the germline V gene (reference sequence). This CDR3 has 17 amino acids. The CDR3 spells CATIREQSGRPYNEQFF. CDR3 coding DNA: TGTGCCACCATCAGAGAACAAAGCGGGAGGCCCTACAATGAGCAGTTCTTC. The whole variable domain, remainder taken from reference TRBV15 and TRBJ2-1, is DAMVIQNPRYQVTQFGKPVTLSCSQTLNHNVMYWYQQKSSQAPKLLFHYYDKDFNNEADTPDNFQSRRPNTSFCFLDIRSPGLGDTAMYLCATIREQSGRPYNEQFFGPGTRLTVL.

This clone has ten or more counts. The chain combines TRBV12-3 or TRBV12-4 with TRBJ1-5, with 11 bases identical to TRBD1. The CDR3 runs to 14 residues. V shed 6 bases and J 5 bases; nucleotides not matched to a gene: 3. The CDR3 protein is CASRRTGGDQPQHF. In nucleotides, the CDR3 is TGTGCCAGCAGAAGGACAGGGGGCGATCAGCCCCAGCATTTT.

This clone was observed many times. V usage is TRBV2 and J usage is TRBJ1-1; 7 nucleotides align to TRBD1. The length of the CDR3 is 13 residues. Trimming took 10 bases from V and 1 from J; bases not matched to a gene: 6. Germline CDR1 reads SNHLY; CDR2 reads FYNNEI. The CDR3 loop reads CATKTGRNTEAFF. The CDR3 nucleotides read TGTGCCACGAAGACAGGGAGGAACACTGAAGCTTTCTTT.

Ten or more counts support this clone. The chain joins TRBV7-2 to TRBJ1-1, with a weak D call TRBD1 (6 bases). Germline V gives CDR1 SGHTA, CDR2 FQGNSA. This CDR3 spans 16 amino acids. Trimming pared 5 bases from V and 4 bases from J, leaving 20 bases between. The DNA for the CDR3 is TGTGCCAGCAGCAAAAGGACTGGACAGAGAGGCACTGAAGCTTTCTTT. This sequence encodes CASSKRTGQRGTEAFF.

This clone was seen ten or more times. V is TRBV27 and J is TRBJ2-7; 9 bases agree with TRBD2. Germline values: CDR1 MNHEY, CDR2 SMNVEV (reference sequence). The CDR3 has 14 amino acids. The trim removed 6 bases at V and 3 bases at J, leaving 6 bases unmatched. CDR3 sequence reads: CASRPTSGYYEQYF. CDR3 nucleotide sequence: TGTGCCAGCAGACCGACTAGCGGTTACTACGAGCAGTACTTC.

This clone was seen many times. J is TRBJ1-1 and V is TRBV28, with TRBD1 identical over 8 bases. This CDR3 comprises 14 residues. J gave up 3 bases and V 5 bases, and 5 bases lay outside the gene matches. CDR1 is MDHEN, CDR2 SYDVKM, per germline. CDR3 nucleotide sequence: TGTGCCAGCAGTATGAGGACAGGGTACACTGAAGCTTTCTTT. Protein: CASSMRTGYTEAFF.

This clone was counted between two and nine times. Likely a read error: the CDR3 ends without its conserved phenylalanine or tryptophan. Because the CDR3's place on the DNA is in doubt, the DNA is left out and the CDR3 is given as listed by TCRdb. The rearrangement uses TRBV6-2 or TRBV6-3 and TRBJ2-1; the table's D call, TRBD1, has no DNA check behind it. Inclusive of both ends, the CDR3 amounts to 8 amino acids. Germline CDR1 MNHEY, CDR2 SVGEGT. The CDR3 region is CASSYSPP.

As for this clone: One end of the junction is discordant with germline, which a read error may explain. CDR3 protein: CASSRGRNNEAFF. In nucleotides, the CDR3 is TGTGCCAGCTCACGGGGACGGAACAATGAAGCTTTCTTT. This chain links TRBV18 with TRBJ1-1; possibly TRBD1 for D (5 bases). Germline values: CDR1 KGHSH, CDR2 LQKENI. This CDR3 comprises 13 residues.